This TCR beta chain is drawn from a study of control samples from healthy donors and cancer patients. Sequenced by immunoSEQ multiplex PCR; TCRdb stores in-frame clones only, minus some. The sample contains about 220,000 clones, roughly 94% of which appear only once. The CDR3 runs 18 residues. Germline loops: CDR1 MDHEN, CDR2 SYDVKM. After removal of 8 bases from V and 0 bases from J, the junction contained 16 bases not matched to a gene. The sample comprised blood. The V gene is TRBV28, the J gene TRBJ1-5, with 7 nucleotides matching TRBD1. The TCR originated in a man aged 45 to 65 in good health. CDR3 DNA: TGTGCCAGCGAGGAATCGACAGGGTTTATGGGTAGCAATCAGCCCCAGCATTTT. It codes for CASEESTGFMGSNQPQHF.